The 14 T cell receptor beta chains in this list originate from one sample, sequenced in a study of PD-L1 blockade in urothelial cancer (dated by TCRdb to between 2016 and 2019). The library was made by the immunoSEQ multiplex PCR assay. The source is immuneACCESS, and TCRdb retained only in-frame sequences with V and J called. Part of the clones is not carried over; for the studies checked, unresolved V genes explain less than half of this, and the remainder is unexplained. Present in this sample are roughly 87,000 clones, around 90% of which were seen just once. The ten largest clones take up 0.97% of the sample. The time point label here, explained by the study, means: pretreatment peripheral blood. The source was PBMCs, collected around atezolizumab (anti-PD-L1) treatment. All receptors derive from a woman aged 80 or older with urothelial cancer.

This clone showed up just once. This chain connects TRBV27 to TRBJ2-2; D is perhaps TRBD2 (5 bases). The length of the CDR3 is 17 residues. Per the germline V gene, CDR1 is MNHEY and CDR2 is SMNVEV (reference sequence). The V gene lost 3 bases and the J gene lost 3 bases, with 17 bases spanning the gap. As DNA, the CDR3 is TGTGCCAGCAGTTTTCGGCTAGGCCGGGGAGACACCGGGGAGCTGTTTTTT. As protein: CASSFRLGRGDTGELFF.

The CDR3 nucleotides read TGCGCCAGCAGCCGGCACGAGGGACAGGGAGAGACCCAGTACTTC. It encodes CASSRHEGQGETQYF. The chain couples TRBV4-1 to TRBJ2-5, with 9 bases that match TRBD1. Looked up from germline, CDR1 is MGHRA and CDR2 is YSYEKL. Trimming removed 4 bases from V and 4 bases from J; junction bases left unmatched: 7. The CDR3 is made up of 15 amino acids.

J is TRBJ2-5 and V is TRBV4-2; D not resolved. This CDR3 is built from 13 residues. V was clipped by 0 bases and J by 5 bases, with 7 bases between them. Germline CDR1 and CDR2: LGHNA and YNFKEQ. CDR3 coding DNA: TGTGCCAGCAGCCAAGAGCCGCGGGAGACCCAGTACTTC. Encoded protein: CASSQEPRETQYF.

The rearrangement uses TRBV7-6 and TRBJ2-7, with D maybe TRBD1 (5 bases). There are 14 residues in the CDR3. Germline CDR1 and CDR2: SGHVS and FNYEAQ. The V gene lost 3 bases and the J gene lost 0 bases, with 9 bases spanning the gap. CDR3 nucleotide sequence: TGTGCCAGCAGCTTGGGGCCCAGCTCCTACGAGCAGTACTTC. Translating gives CASSLGPSSYEQYF. Based on the CDR3 plus reference TRBV7-6 and TRBJ2-7, the full variable domain is GAGVSQSPRYKVTKRGQDVALRCDPISGHVSLYWYRQALGQGPEFLTYFNYEAQQDKSGLPNDRFSAERPEGSISTLTIQRTEQRDSAMYRCASSLGPSSYEQYFGPGTRLTVT.

This chain links TRBV30 with TRBJ1-2, with TRBD1 as a possible D gene (6 bases). V was shortened by 0 bases and J by 7 bases, with 9 bases between the two germline ends. CDR1 and CDR2 from the germline V gene are GTSNPN and SVGIG (reference sequence). This CDR3 is 12 amino acids long. CDR3 DNA sequence: TGTGCCTGGAGTGTATTAGGGGGTGGCTACACCTTC. This encodes CAWSVLGGGYTF.

The rearrangement joins TRBV29-1 to TRBJ1-2; D possibly corresponds to TRBD1 (6 bases). V lost 6 bases and J lost 3, with 8 bases in between. The CDR3 is 11 amino acids. Germline V gene data show CDR1 as SQVTM and CDR2 as ANQGSEA. The CDR3 protein is CSVNRDYGYTF. The CDR3 nucleotides read TGCAGCGTGAACAGGGACTATGGCTACACCTTC.

CDR3 amino acids: CASSLSGETQYF. CDR3 coding DNA: TGTGCCAGCTCACTGAGCGGAGAGACCCAGTACTTC. This chain uses TRBV18 with TRBJ2-5, with D perhaps TRBD2 (5 bases). Between the trimmed V and J ends, which lost 4 bases and 4 bases, there was a span of 7 bases. Germline values: CDR1 KGHSH, CDR2 LQKENI. This CDR3 spans 12 amino acids. The whole variable domain, remainder taken from reference TRBV18 and TRBJ2-5, is NAGVMQNPRHLVRRRGQEARLRCSPMKGHSHVYWYRQLPEEGLKFMVYLQKENIIDESGMPKERFSAEFPKEGPSILRIQQVVRGDSAAYFCASSLSGETQYFGPGTRLLVL.

The genes are TRBV5-6 and TRBJ1-5; D may be TRBD1 (5 bases). The CDR3 spans 13 residues. Trimming pared 2 bases from V and 5 bases from J, leaving 8 bases between. CDR1 and CDR2 (germline): SGHDT, YYEEEE. The CDR3 reads CASSFKGYQPQHF. The CDR3 DNA follows: TGTGCCAGCAGCTTTAAGGGGTATCAGCCCCAGCATTTT.

Only one count was recorded for this clone. The V and J genes are TRBV5-1 and TRBJ2-1; 12 nucleotides match TRBD2. The J segment lost 7 bases and the V segment lost 6 bases, leaving 8 bases of the junction unmatched. The length of the CDR3 is 15 residues. CDR1 is SGHRS, CDR2 YFSETQ, per germline. CDR3 sequence: CASTVGGLAGNEQFF. The DNA of the CDR3 is TGCGCCAGCACGGTTGGGGGACTAGCGGGTAATGAGCAGTTCTTC. Variable domain in full (rest from reference TRBV5-1 and TRBJ2-1): KAGVTQTPRYLIKTRGQQVTLSCSPISGHRSVSWYQQTPGQGLQFLFEYFSETQRNKGNFPGRFSGRQFSNSRSEMNVSTLELGDSALYLCASTVGGLAGNEQFFGPGTRLTVL.

This chain connects TRBV6-1 to TRBJ2-7; 9 bases are shared with TRBD2. Germline V gives CDR1 MNHNS, CDR2 SASEGT. V shed 4 bases and J 3 bases; nucleotides not matched to a gene: 10. The CDR3 extends over 16 amino acids. CDR3 DNA: TGTGCCAGCAGTGTAGTGATAGCGGGAGATGGCTACGAGCAGTACTTC. Amino acids: CASSVVIAGDGYEQYF.

The chain carries TRBV28 and TRBJ1-2, with 12 bases identical to TRBD1. V shed 7 bases and J 8 bases; nucleotides not matched to a gene: 17. This CDR3 is built from 17 residues. The germline CDR1 and CDR2 sequences are MDHEN and SYDVKM. CDR3 in DNA: TGTGCCAGCATAGTCCCGGGACAGGGGGCACGAGGGGGGGGCTACACCTTC. Amino acid sequence: CASIVPGQGARGGGYTF.

The chain has TRBV19 and TRBJ2-3, with D perhaps TRBD2 (5 bases). The CDR3 has 14 residues. Trimming shortened V by 4 bases and J by 5 bases, and 13 bases separated the two germline ends. Germline CDR1 and CDR2: LNHDA and SQIVND (reference sequence). The DNA for the CDR3 is TGTGCCAGTAGTAGTCGGGATACCGGAGATACGCAGTATTTT. The encoded protein is CASSSRDTGDTQYF. The full variable domain, in which reference TRBV19 and TRBJ2-3 provide the parts outside the CDR3, is DGGITQSPKYLFRKEGQNVTLSCEQNLNHDAMYWYRQDPGQGLRLIYYSQIVNDFQKGDIAEGYSVSREKKESFPLTVTSAQKNPTAFYLCASSSRDTGDTQYFGPGTRLTVL.

This chain links TRBV11-3 with TRBJ2-1; D ambiguous. V lost 3 bases and J lost 0, with 12 bases in between. The CDR3 covers 16 residues. Germline loops: CDR1 SGHNT, CDR2 YENEEA. The CDR3 DNA reads TGTGCCAGCAGCTTCCAAGGCGGAAGCTCCTACAATGAGCAGTTCTTC. It yields the protein CASSFQGGSSYNEQFF.

This sequence joins TRBV27 and TRBJ2-1, with TRBD1 as a possible D gene (5 bases). CDR1 and CDR2 (germline): MNHEY, SMNVEV (reference sequence). V was clipped by 6 bases and J by 15 bases, with 18 bases between them. The CDR3 extends over 12 amino acids. CDR3 sequence: CASSPPQGVGFF. The CDR3 DNA reads TGTGCCAGCAGCCCCCCTCAGGGCGTCGGGTTCTTC.